This entry features one TCR beta chain sequence. Its target is unknown. This entry belongs to a study of OX40 agonist ivuxolimab in advanced cancers. Study as a whole: The diagnoses of dose-escalation patients were hepatocellular carcinoma, melanoma, renal cell or head and neck cancer. With a range of roughly 20 to 85, age averaged approximately 54 years, and 75% to 90% were male.

Method: immunoSEQ multiplex PCR; TCRdb's copy keeps in-frame clones and lacks some. The data contain 55,000 to 75,000 clones, 86% of them seen just once; the ten biggest clones take up approximately 0.99%. Broader study findings: CD4+ and CD8+ blood T cells expanded clonally by week 6 at 0.1 to 3.0 mg/kg. Patients who responded partially at 0.1-3.0 mg/kg showed clonal expansion ranking among the lowest.

The TCR comes from an adult with an advanced solid tumor such as melanoma, head and neck, liver or kidney cancer. Sequencing used CD4+ or CD8+ T cells sorted from blood, obtained in a trial of the OX40 agonist ivuxolimab.

CDR3 nucleotide sequence: TGTGCCAGCAGCTTCTGGAACACTGAAGCTTTCTTT. This translates into CASSFWNTEAFF. The rearrangement uses TRBV11-1 and TRBJ1-1; D remains ambiguous. CDR1 SGHAT and CDR2 FQDESV come from the germline V gene (reference sequence). The ends were cut back, 3 bases at V and 1 base at J, with 3 bases in the middle. The CDR3 has 12 amino acids.